This T cell receptor (beta chain) was captured by sequencing in a study of a mutant IDH1 vaccine in newly diagnosed glioma. For the study at large: Every participant had undergone radiotherapy, temozolomide, or both before, and most underwent both.

Points on this clone: Its antigen is not known.

Time point noted: week 5, during vaccination. The content of each vaccine dose was 300 ug of mutant IDH1 20-mer peptide, and topical imiquimod accompanied it. Germline CDR1 and CDR2: SNHLY and FYNNEI. The CDR3 loop spans 11 amino acids. Trimming stripped 4 bases from V and 13 bases from J, with 12 bases between. TCRdb keeps only in-frame clones here, not all; method: immunoSEQ multiplex PCR. The sample consists of about 37,000 clones, about 80% of them appearing once. This TCR derives from a man younger than 40 with glioma. The starting material was PBMCs, obtained from a glioma patient whose treatment included an IDH1 peptide vaccine. The V gene is TRBV2, the J gene TRBJ2-3; perhaps D is TRBD1 or TRBD2 (5 bases each). CDR3 in amino acids: CASSVGDLEYF. In DNA, the CDR3 is TGTGCCAGCAGTGTCGGGGACCTGGAGTATTTT.